This T cell receptor beta chain appears in the sequencing data of a study of blood T cell repertoires in COVID-19. Study-wide context: Material from acute and convalescent COVID-19 was sourced from the United States, Italy and Spain.

V trimming: 5 bases; J trimming: 5 bases; junction bases outside the gene matches: 6. The CDR3 is 14 residues long. From germline, CDR1 is MNHEY and CDR2 SMNVEV (reference sequence). This clone was observed a handful of times. It was during active infection that Seattle patients were enrolled and then longitudinally followed. Produced via immunoSEQ multiplex PCR; TCRdb's table is partial and in-frame only. The sample consists of roughly 120,000 clones, around 90% of them appearing once. V gene TRBV27 combines with J gene TRBJ1-2; 9 nucleotides agree with TRBD1. The clonotype was recovered from a middle-aged man with COVID-19, enrolled during active disease. Sequencing input: peripheral blood. The CDR3 DNA reads TGTGCCAGCAGTGCCGGGACAGGGTTTTATGGCTACACCTTC. Encoded protein: CASSAGTGFYGYTF.